The rows below give T cell receptor beta chains drawn from one sample of a study of technical replicates of blood from a handful of donors. The repertoire was sequenced with immunoSEQ multiplex PCR; TCRdb's copy has only in-frame clones and lacks some. Altogether tens of thousands of clones are present, roughly 96% being singletons, with the ten largest covering approximately 0.2%. Sequencing input: T cells isolated from PBMCs. These receptors were obtained from a human donor in good health. Both conserved end residues are part of each CDR3. D genes are given only for firm matches. Some rows have no size entry. The others give once, few or many, or a class for an expanded clone.

j_gene,abundance,d_gene,v_gene,CDR3nt,CDR3aa
TRBJ1-2,.,TRBD1,TRBV6-5,TGTGCCAGCAGCCAGCCGGGACAGGGGAACTATGGCTACACCTTC,CASSQPGQGNYGYTF
TRBJ2-5,.,TRBD2,TRBV6-4,TGTGCCAGCAGTAGACTAGCGGGGGACCAAGAGACCCAGTACTTC,CASSRLAGDQETQYF
TRBJ1-1,.,.,TRBV19,TGTGCCAGTAGTCAGCAGGGGTACACTGAAGCTTTCTTT,CASSQQGYTEAFF
TRBJ2-6,.,TRBD1,TRBV9,TGTGCCAGCAGCCGCCACCGACAGGGGTTGGCCAACGTCCTGACTTTC,CASSRHRQGLANVLTF
TRBJ2-7,.,.,TRBV6-1,TGTGCCAGCAGTGAAATGATCTTGCGGGACGGCCACGAGCAGTACTTC,CASSEMILRDGHEQYF
TRBJ1-2,.,TRBD1,TRBV2,TGTGCCAGCAGTGACGGGACAGTCTATGGCTACACCTTC,CASSDGTVYGYTF
TRBJ2-4,.,TRBD1,TRBV30,TGTGCCTGGGGGACAGAGTTAGCCAAAAACATTCAGTACTTC,CAWGTELAKNIQYF
TRBJ1-2,.,.,TRBV10-2,TGCGCCAGCAGTGATGGCAGGACTTATGGCTACACCTTC,CASSDGRTYGYTF
TRBJ1-5,.,.,TRBV7-8,TGTGCCAGCAGCTTAGCTGTAGATAGCAATCAGCCCCAGCATTTT,CASSLAVDSNQPQHF
TRBJ2-5,once,TRBD2,TRBV4-2,TGTGCCAGCAGCCGCCCGAGCGGGGGGTCCCAAGAGACCCAGTACTTC,CASSRPSGGSQETQYF
TRBJ1-1,.,TRBD1,TRBV4-1,TGCGCCAGCAGGCAGACAGGGGTGGTGTCTGAAGCTTTCTTT,CASRQTGVVSEAFF
TRBJ2-2,.,.,TRBV4-1,TGCGCCAGCAGCCCCCTCCCCCCGGAGGAACACACCGGGGAGCTGTTTTTT,CASSPLPPEEHTGELFF
TRBJ1-4,.,.,TRBV6-5,TGTGCCAGCAGTTACGGGCGGGGTATAAATGAAAAACTGTTTTTT,CASSYGRGINEKLFF
TRBJ1-1,.,.,TRBV5-1,TGCGCCAGCAGCTTGGGAAGGGGGTCGCGGGTAGTCACTGAAGCTTTCTTT,CASSLGRGSRVVTEAFF
TRBJ2-7,.,.,TRBV11-1,TGTGCCAGCTCGCGGCTAACCTACGAGCAGTACTTC,CASSRLTYEQYF
TRBJ2-7,.,.,TRBV28,TGTGCCAGCAGTTCCAGGGTAGGGGCGCGCTACGAGCAGTACTTC,CASSSRVGARYEQYF
TRBJ2-7,.,.,TRBV7-8,TGTGCCAGCAGCCCATTTGGCGGACTATTATCCTACGAGCAGTACTTC,CASSPFGGLLSYEQYF
TRBJ2-7,.,TRBD2,TRBV5-1,TGCGCCAGCAGCTTGTGGGGTTCGGGGGGGAACTCCTACGAGCAGTACTTC,CASSLWGSGGNSYEQYF
TRBJ2-7,.,TRBD1,TRBV5-1,TGCGCCAGCAGCTTGAGTCCAGGACAGGGTTACGAGCAGTACTTC,CASSLSPGQGYEQYF
TRBJ2-7,.,.,TRBV9,TGTGCCAGCAGCGTGGGCAGCTCCTACGAGCAGTACTTC,CASSVGSSYEQYF
TRBJ1-1,.,TRBD1,TRBV6-5,TGTGCCAGCAGCCGGACAGGGGGCGGCGAAGCTTTCTTT,CASSRTGGGEAFF
TRBJ2-1,.,.,TRBV5-6,TGTGCCAGCAGCTTGGTTTATAATGCAGATGAGCAGTTCTTC,CASSLVYNADEQFF
TRBJ2-7,.,TRBD1,TRBV2,TGTGCCAGCAGTGAAAGGGGACAGGGCTACGAGCAGTACTTC,CASSERGQGYEQYF
TRBJ2-1,.,.,TRBV6-1,TGTGCCATCGATACTAGCTCCTACAATGAGCAGTTCTTC,CAIDTSSYNEQFF
TRBJ2-7,.,TRBD1,TRBV7-6,TGTGCCAGCAGCACAAGACAGGGAAACGACGAGCAGTACTTC,CASSTRQGNDEQYF
TRBJ1-4,.,.,TRBV5-8,TGTGCCAGCAGCTTGAGTTCGACAACTCGGCTGTTTTTT,CASSLSSTTRLFF
TRBJ1-4,.,.,TRBV5-1,TGCGCCTCCCTGGCATATCCGGAGGGGGAAAAACTGTTTTTT,CASLAYPEGEKLFF
TRBJ2-5,.,.,TRBV27,TGTGCCAGCAGTTTAATGGCACAAGAGACCCAGTACTTC,CASSLMAQETQYF
TRBJ2-5,once,.,TRBV19,TGTGCCAGTAGTATAGCTAGACAGGTAGTTGGAGAGACCCAGTACTTC,CASSIARQVVGETQYF
TRBJ2-3,.,.,TRBV5-1,TGCGCCAGCAGTCGGACAGATACGCAGTATTTT,CASSRTDTQYF
TRBJ2-5,.,.,TRBV29-1,TGCAGCGTTGAAGATCCGGCCGGGGAGACCCAGTACTTC,CSVEDPAGETQYF
TRBJ1-1,.,.,TRBV29-1,TGCAGCGTTGAAGGGCAGGCGACTGAAGCTTTCTTT,CSVEGQATEAFF
TRBJ1-6,once,.,TRBV11-3,TGTGCCAGCACCCGACGCGGTTACAATTCACCCCTCCACTTT,CASTRRGYNSPLHF
TRBJ2-7,.,.,TRBV5-1,TGCGCCACAGGGCCAGGGATTGGCTACGAGCAGTACTTC,CATGPGIGYEQYF
TRBJ1-1,.,.,TRBV19,TGTGCCAGTAGTACCAGGGGTTTGACTGAAGCTTTCTTT,CASSTRGLTEAFF
TRBJ2-1,.,TRBD2,TRBV5-1,TGCGCCAGCAGCTTCGGGACTAGCGGGAGTCGGGAGCAGTTCTTC,CASSFGTSGSREQFF
TRBJ2-7,.,TRBD1,TRBV19,TGTGCCAGTAGTAACAGGGGTCCCTACGAGCAGTACTTC,CASSNRGPYEQYF
TRBJ2-7,.,TRBD2,TRBV6-5,TGTGCCAGCAGCCCTAGCGGGAGGGCCACAGTGCAGTACTTC,CASSPSGRATVQYF
TRBJ1-5,once,.,TRBV4-2,TGTGCCAGCAGCCAAGATGAGGCACTTTATAGCAATCAGCCCCAGCATTTT,CASSQDEALYSNQPQHF
TRBJ1-3,.,.,TRBV9,TGTGCCAGCAGCGTCACAGGGTACGACTCTGGAAACACCATATATTTT,CASSVTGYDSGNTIYF
TRBJ2-3,.,TRBD2,TRBV10-3,TGTGCCATCAGTGATGGTCCTAGCGGGAGGACTGATACGCAGTATTTT,CAISDGPSGRTDTQYF